A selection of T cell receptor beta chains follows, all from one sample in a study of T-cell reconstitution after alpha-beta-depleted transplantation in children. TCRdb re-derived calls from the PCR reads in MiXCR, one entry per CDR3 protein. The sample shows some 290,000 distinct CDR3 sequences, over 8% of them seen only once. This specimen was PBMCs from the stem cell graft donor, taken from the stem cell graft. These receptors came from a human donor who donated a stem cell graft to a child with SCID. The CDR3 runs from the conserved cysteine through the conserved F or W. The order of the fields is J gene, D gene, clone size, V gene, CDR3 protein, CDR3 DNA. D genes are given only for firm matches. Where a row states a size, it is once, few, many or the class of an expanded clone; other rows omit it.

j_call: TRBJ2-5
d_call: .
clone_size: few
v_call: TRBV7-9
cdr3_aa: CASSFYQSRVSETQYF
cdr3_nt: TGTGCCAGCAGTTTTTATCAAAGTCGGGTTTCAGAGACCCAGTACTTC

j_call: TRBJ1-1
d_call: TRBD1
clone_size: few
v_call: TRBV12-3/TRBV12-4
cdr3_aa: CASSPRDRVDTEAFF
cdr3_nt: TGTGCCAGCAGTCCCCGGGACAGGGTCGACACTGAAGCTTTCTTT

j_call: TRBJ1-6
d_call: TRBD1
clone_size: many
v_call: TRBV6-5
cdr3_aa: CASRTGTGGSRRSPLHF
cdr3_nt: TGTGCCAGCAGGACCGGGACAGGGGGCTCCCGAAGGTCACCCCTCCACTTT

j_call: TRBJ2-7
d_call: .
clone_size: .
v_call: TRBV13
cdr3_aa: CASSLYPRGRSAYEQYF
cdr3_nt: TGTGCCAGCAGCTTATACCCCCGAGGGAGAAGCGCTTACGAGCAGTACTTC

j_call: TRBJ2-3
d_call: TRBD2
clone_size: .
v_call: TRBV9
cdr3_aa: CASSLRGSGGAVTDTQYF
cdr3_nt: TGTGCCAGCAGCCTAAGGGGGAGCGGGGGGGCCGTCACAGATACGCAGTATTTT

j_call: TRBJ2-2
d_call: .
clone_size: .
v_call: TRBV7-2
cdr3_aa: CASSSGQCHTGELFF
cdr3_nt: TGTGCCAGCAGCTCCGGACAGTGCCACACCGGGGAGCTGTTTTTT

j_call: TRBJ2-7
d_call: TRBD2
clone_size: .
v_call: TRBV7-6
cdr3_aa: CASSRGGVYEQYF
cdr3_nt: TGTGCCAGCAGCCGGGGGGGGGTCTACGAGCAGTACTTC

j_call: TRBJ2-5
d_call: .
clone_size: few
v_call: TRBV14
cdr3_aa: CASSAPREPPETQYF
cdr3_nt: TGTGCCAGCAGCGCCCCCAGAGAACCACCGGAGACCCAGTACTTC

j_call: TRBJ1-2
d_call: .
clone_size: few
v_call: TRBV5-6
cdr3_aa: CASSFGREYGYTF
cdr3_nt: TGTGCCAGCAGCTTCGGCAGGGAGTATGGCTACACCTTC

j_call: TRBJ1-6
d_call: .
clone_size: .
v_call: TRBV7-9
cdr3_aa: CASSRTPPSGSPLHF
cdr3_nt: TGTGCCAGCAGCCGGACCCCTCCGAGTGGGTCACCCCTCCACTTT

j_call: TRBJ1-1
d_call: .
clone_size: few
v_call: TRBV27
cdr3_aa: CASSYSGWNTEAFF
cdr3_nt: TGTGCCAGCAGTTATTCAGGGTGGAACACTGAAGCTTTCTTT

j_call: TRBJ2-3
d_call: .
clone_size: few
v_call: TRBV10-3
cdr3_aa: CATWGDTQYF
cdr3_nt: TGTGCCACCTGGGGAGATACGCAGTATTTT

j_call: TRBJ1-1
d_call: .
clone_size: .
v_call: TRBV7-2
cdr3_aa: CAGAGAEAFF
cdr3_nt: TGTGCCGGTGCGGGGGCTGAAGCTTTCTTT

j_call: TRBJ1-1
d_call: TRBD1
clone_size: many
v_call: TRBV7-6
cdr3_aa: CASSLAEGTGITEAFF
cdr3_nt: TGTGCCAGCAGCTTAGCGGAGGGGACAGGCATCACTGAAGCTTTCTTT

j_call: TRBJ2-2
d_call: TRBD1
clone_size: few
v_call: TRBV5-6
cdr3_aa: CASSPTVPGQVWDTGELFF
cdr3_nt: TGTGCCAGCAGCCCGACAGTCCCGGGACAGGTTTGGGACACCGGGGAGCTGTTTTTT

j_call: TRBJ2-3
d_call: TRBD1
clone_size: few
v_call: TRBV20-1
cdr3_aa: CSARDLDRAGDTQYF
cdr3_nt: TGCAGTGCTAGAGATCTCGACAGGGCGGGAGATACGCAGTATTTT

j_call: TRBJ2-7
d_call: TRBD1
clone_size: .
v_call: TRBV4-2
cdr3_aa: CASSPGDRDYEQYF
cdr3_nt: TGTGCCAGCAGCCCCGGGGACAGAGACTACGAGCAGTACTTC

j_call: TRBJ1-1
d_call: .
clone_size: few
v_call: TRBV2
cdr3_aa: CASSQGTTEAFF
cdr3_nt: TGTGCCAGCAGCCAGGGGACCACTGAAGCTTTCTTT

j_call: TRBJ1-6
d_call: .
clone_size: .
v_call: TRBV7-9
cdr3_aa: CASSFQRETSPLHF
cdr3_nt: TGTGCCAGCAGCTTTCAGAGGGAGACTTCACCCCTCCACTTT

j_call: TRBJ2-1
d_call: .
clone_size: .
v_call: TRBV7-2
cdr3_aa: CASSARVSYNEQFF
cdr3_nt: TGTGCCAGCAGCGCCCGGGTTTCTTACAATGAGCAGTTCTTC

j_call: TRBJ1-4
d_call: .
clone_size: .
v_call: TRBV6-1
cdr3_aa: CASSENAGLGSREKLFF
cdr3_nt: TGTGCCAGCAGTGAAAATGCGGGATTGGGGTCGAGGGAAAAACTGTTTTTT

j_call: TRBJ1-1
d_call: .
clone_size: many
v_call: TRBV10-3
cdr3_aa: CAISESGTLNTEAFF
cdr3_nt: TGTGCCATCAGTGAGTCCGGGACACTGAACACTGAAGCTTTCTTT

j_call: TRBJ2-6
d_call: .
clone_size: .
v_call: TRBV6-5
cdr3_aa: CASSYEGTGANVLTF
cdr3_nt: TGTGCCAGCAGTTACGAGGGCACCGGGGCCAACGTCCTGACTTTC

j_call: TRBJ1-1
d_call: .
clone_size: few
v_call: TRBV3-1
cdr3_aa: CASSPGGQANTEAFF
cdr3_nt: TGTGCCAGCAGCCCGGGGGGACAAGCGAACACTGAAGCTTTCTTT

j_call: TRBJ2-7
d_call: TRBD2
clone_size: .
v_call: TRBV5-1
cdr3_aa: CASSFSSGGSYEQYF
cdr3_nt: TGCGCCAGCAGCTTTTCTAGCGGGGGGAGCTACGAGCAGTACTTC

j_call: TRBJ1-1
d_call: .
clone_size: .
v_call: TRBV7-9
cdr3_aa: CASSLASGWATEAFF
cdr3_nt: TGTGCCAGCAGCTTAGCCAGTGGGTGGGCCACTGAAGCTTTCTTT

j_call: TRBJ2-3
d_call: .
clone_size: many
v_call: TRBV4-1
cdr3_aa: CASSQVFFTDTQYF
cdr3_nt: TGCGCCAGCAGCCAAGTATTTTTCACAGATACGCAGTATTTT

j_call: TRBJ1-6
d_call: TRBD1
clone_size: few
v_call: TRBV20-1
cdr3_aa: CSARGQAGNSPLHF
cdr3_nt: TGCAGTGCTAGGGGACAGGCCGGGAATTCACCCCTCCACTTT

j_call: TRBJ1-1
d_call: TRBD1
clone_size: few
v_call: TRBV19
cdr3_aa: CASMTGANTEAFF
cdr3_nt: TGTGCCAGTATGACAGGGGCGAACACTGAAGCTTTCTTT

j_call: TRBJ2-7
d_call: TRBD1
clone_size: few
v_call: TRBV5-1
cdr3_aa: CASGSGTETYEQYF
cdr3_nt: TGCGCCAGCGGATCCGGGACAGAAACCTACGAGCAGTACTTC

j_call: TRBJ1-1
d_call: .
clone_size: .
v_call: TRBV5-1
cdr3_aa: CASRASRGAEAFF
cdr3_nt: TGCGCCAGCAGAGCAAGTAGGGGGGCTGAAGCTTTCTTT

j_call: TRBJ1-6
d_call: .
clone_size: .
v_call: TRBV7-8
cdr3_aa: CASAGESPLHF
cdr3_nt: TGTGCCAGCGCCGGGGAATCACCCCTCCACTTT

j_call: TRBJ2-1
d_call: .
clone_size: many
v_call: TRBV6-1
cdr3_aa: CASSRSGLSYNEQFF
cdr3_nt: TGTGCCAGCAGCAGAAGCGGACTCTCCTACAATGAGCAGTTCTTC

j_call: TRBJ1-1
d_call: .
clone_size: few
v_call: TRBV4-1
cdr3_aa: CASSQDAGRRAFF
cdr3_nt: TGCGCCAGCAGCCAAGATGCCGGCCGGCGAGCTTTCTTT

j_call: TRBJ1-3
d_call: .
clone_size: few
v_call: TRBV29-1
cdr3_aa: CSVYSGNTIYF
cdr3_nt: TGCAGCGTTTACTCTGGAAACACCATATATTTT

j_call: TRBJ2-1
d_call: TRBD2
clone_size: .
v_call: TRBV20-1
cdr3_aa: CSARVSGAYNEQFF
cdr3_nt: TGCAGTGCTAGAGTTAGCGGGGCCTACAATGAGCAGTTCTTC

j_call: TRBJ1-1
d_call: TRBD1
clone_size: many
v_call: TRBV18
cdr3_aa: CASSPVDRGNTEAFF
cdr3_nt: TGTGCCAGCTCACCCGTGGACAGGGGGAACACTGAAGCTTTCTTT

j_call: TRBJ2-1
d_call: TRBD2
clone_size: many
v_call: TRBV3-1
cdr3_aa: CASSLAGGHNEQFF
cdr3_nt: TGTGCCAGCAGTCTAGCGGGGGGGCACAATGAGCAGTTCTTC

j_call: TRBJ2-3
d_call: TRBD2
clone_size: many
v_call: TRBV20-1
cdr3_aa: CSARTRLAGARDTQYF
cdr3_nt: TGCAGTGCTAGAACACGACTAGCGGGGGCCCGAGATACGCAGTATTTT

j_call: TRBJ2-6
d_call: .
clone_size: many
v_call: TRBV6-1
cdr3_aa: CGVRGSGANVLTF
cdr3_nt: TGTGGCGTAAGGGGTTCTGGGGCCAACGTCCTGACTTTC